The rows below give T cell receptor beta chains drawn from one sample of a study of neurological immune-mediated disorders. One entry per CDR3 protein, called by TCRdb with MiXCR from the 5' RACE reads. The table lists under 40,000 distinct CDR3 sequences, more than 10% of them singletons. The sample consisted of PBMCs. These receptors were obtained from a woman aged 40 to 50 in good health. CDR3s include the opening cysteine and the closing phenylalanine or tryptophan. D genes are given only for firm matches. Size is stated for part of the rows, as once, few or many counts, or as a class when the clone is expanded.

d_gene,v_gene,abundance,j_gene,CDR3aa,CDR3nt
TRBD1,TRBV20-1,many,TRBJ1-5,CSARDPGQGALGNQPQHF,TGCAGTGCTAGAGATCCGGGGCAGGGGGCACTTGGCAATCAGCCCCAGCATTTT
NA,TRBV20-1,many,TRBJ2-5,CSARDTRGRWETQYF,TGCAGTGCTAGAGATACCCGGGGAAGATGGGAGACCCAGTACTTC
TRBD2,TRBV7-8,many,TRBJ2-7,CASSLLAGEYEQYF,TGTGCCAGCAGCTTACTAGCGGGAGAGTACGAGCAGTACTTC
NA,TRBV20-1,few,TRBJ1-2,CSARGDVGYTF,TGCAGTGCAAGAGGGGACGTTGGCTACACCTTC
NA,TRBV3-1,many,TRBJ2-7,CASSQDGLKEGEQYF,TGTGCCAGCAGCCAAGATGGTTTGAAGGAAGGCGAGCAGTACTTC
TRBD1,TRBV25-1,medium-sized,TRBJ2-2,CASSAMTGGPGELFF,TGTGCCAGCAGTGCAATGACAGGGGGCCCCGGGGAGCTGTTTTTT
NA,TRBV6-6,NA,TRBJ1-5,CASRAGTWGNGNQPQHF,TGTGCCAGTAGAGCCGGGACATGGGGCAATGGCAATCAGCCCCAGCATTTT
NA,TRBV20-1,many,TRBJ2-1,CSARDGRGVNEQFF,TGCAGTGCTAGAGACGGAAGGGGAGTTAATGAGCAGTTCTTC
NA,TRBV18,NA,TRBJ2-2,CASSPMEGTGELFF,TGTGCCAGCTCACCGATGGAGGGCACCGGGGAGCTGTTTTTT
NA,TRBV6-2/TRBV6-3,once,TRBJ2-2,CASTPPGHLNGYTFGSGPGELFF,NA
TRBD2,TRBV20-1,NA,TRBJ2-1,CSASVGRGGNEQFF,TGCAGTGCTAGTGTCGGGAGGGGGGGTAATGAGCAGTTCTTC
NA,TRBV6-2/TRBV6-3,many,TRBJ1-2,CASSKLGVSRNYGYTF,TGTGCCAGCAGCAAGCTCGGGGTCAGCCGGAACTATGGCTACACCTTC
NA,TRBV29-1,many,TRBJ1-1,CSVDEGLNTEAFF,TGCAGCGTTGACGAGGGGTTGAACACTGAAGCTTTCTTT